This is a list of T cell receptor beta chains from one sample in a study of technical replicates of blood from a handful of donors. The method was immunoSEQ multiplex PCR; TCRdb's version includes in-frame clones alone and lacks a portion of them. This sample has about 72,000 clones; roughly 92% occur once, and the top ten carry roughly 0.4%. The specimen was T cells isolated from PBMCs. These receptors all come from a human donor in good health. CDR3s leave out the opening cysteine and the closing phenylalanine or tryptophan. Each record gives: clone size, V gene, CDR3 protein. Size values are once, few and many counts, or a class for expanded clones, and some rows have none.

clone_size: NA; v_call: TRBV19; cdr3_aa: ASSSGTSVREQY
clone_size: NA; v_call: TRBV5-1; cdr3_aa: ASSFTGAKNIQY
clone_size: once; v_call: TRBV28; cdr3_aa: ASSFREYGYT
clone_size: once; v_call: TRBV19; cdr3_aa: ASDRGSYNEQF
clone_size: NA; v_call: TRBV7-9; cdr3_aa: ASRLRGGEAF
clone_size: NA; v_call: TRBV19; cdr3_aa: ASSRADSYEQY
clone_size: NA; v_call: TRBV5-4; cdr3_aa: ASSSKRAHNEQF
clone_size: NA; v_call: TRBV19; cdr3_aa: ASGTGRTEAF
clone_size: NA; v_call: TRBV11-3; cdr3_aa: ASSPRTVWISYEQY
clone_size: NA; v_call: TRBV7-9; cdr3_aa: ASSLPDRNGNTIY
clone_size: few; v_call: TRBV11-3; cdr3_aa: ASTTRVPDTQY
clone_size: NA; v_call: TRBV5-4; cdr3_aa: ASSFSGTEAYGYT
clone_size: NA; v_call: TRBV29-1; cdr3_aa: SVGGLAGGVSYNEQF
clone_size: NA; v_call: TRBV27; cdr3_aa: ASSSGYDGYT
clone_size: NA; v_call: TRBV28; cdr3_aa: ASRQMTGTKETQY
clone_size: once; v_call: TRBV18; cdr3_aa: ASSPLWGPQETQY
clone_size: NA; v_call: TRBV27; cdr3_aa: ASGGGTASIPYEQY
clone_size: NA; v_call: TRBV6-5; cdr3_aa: ASSYSRGADGYT
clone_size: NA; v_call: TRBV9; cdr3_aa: ASTELSTDTQY
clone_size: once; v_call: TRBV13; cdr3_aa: ASSPATGEQF
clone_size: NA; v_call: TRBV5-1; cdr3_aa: ASRASGMNEQY
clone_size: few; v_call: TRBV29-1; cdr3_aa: RGASMNTEAF
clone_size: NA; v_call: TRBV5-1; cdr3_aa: ASSLARETLETQY
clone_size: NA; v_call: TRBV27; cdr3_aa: ASSFGRGQGYT
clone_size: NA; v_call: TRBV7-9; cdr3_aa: ASSLELAGGETQY